This T cell receptor beta chain is from a study of cytomegalovirus exposure and HLA in healthy donors. The study's findings and limits: Earlier analysis yielded a pattern in which most TCR beta V segments were productive about 90% or about 30% of the time. In a later analysis, at a false discovery rate of 0.05, under 20,000 TCR beta sequences were associated with HLA alleles.

Comments on this clone: No antigen is known for it.

The PCR ran on 60 Vbeta and 13 Jbeta primers. Under the authors' procedure: It was a later analysis that counted tens of millions of unique TCR beta chains, of which roughly 10 million were shared. Data came from immunoSEQ multiplex PCR; TCRdb stores just in-frame clones and leaves some out. V, J and clone size were drawn from that table, and D and trimming were deduced from the DNA. The sample holds fewer than 250,000 clones, 60% to 80% seen once. From germline, CDR1 is SGHTA and CDR2 FQGTGA. V was pared by 6 bases and J by 0 bases, with 12 bases between. CDR3 length: 15 residues. The source of this sequence is a male donor in good health and CMV-seronegative. Sequenced material: PBMCs. This chain joins TRBV7-3 and TRBJ2-1, with D tentatively TRBD2 (6 bases). In nucleotides, the CDR3 is TGTGCCAGCAGTAAGACGGGAGACTCCTACAATGAGCAGTTCTTC. Its protein product is CASSKTGDSYNEQFF.